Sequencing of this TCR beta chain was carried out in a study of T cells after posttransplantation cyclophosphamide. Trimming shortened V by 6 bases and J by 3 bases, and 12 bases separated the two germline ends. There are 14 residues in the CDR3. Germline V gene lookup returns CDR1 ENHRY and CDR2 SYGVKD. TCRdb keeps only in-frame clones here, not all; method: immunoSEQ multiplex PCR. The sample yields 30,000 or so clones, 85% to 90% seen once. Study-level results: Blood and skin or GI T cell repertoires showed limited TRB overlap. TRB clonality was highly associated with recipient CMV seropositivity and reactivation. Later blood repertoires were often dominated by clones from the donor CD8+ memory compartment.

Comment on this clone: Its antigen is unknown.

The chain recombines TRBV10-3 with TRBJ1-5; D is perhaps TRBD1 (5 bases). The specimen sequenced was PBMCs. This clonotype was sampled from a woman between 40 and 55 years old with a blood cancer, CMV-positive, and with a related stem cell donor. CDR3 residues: CAIRGPKDNQPQHF. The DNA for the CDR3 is TGTGCCATCAGGGGGCCTAAGGACAATCAGCCCCAGCATTTT.